This T cell receptor (beta chain) comes out of a study of cytomegalovirus exposure and HLA in healthy donors. An approximately 120-subject validation cohort, separate from the roughly 670-subject first cohort, supplied the donors. V dropped 2 bases and J dropped 8; count of bases not matched to a gene: 11. Germline CDR1 is MDHEN and CDR2 is SYDVKM. The CDR3 has 17 residues. TCRdb's copy holds only in-frame clones and misses some; the assay was immunoSEQ multiplex PCR. The table records 110,000 to 150,000 clones, roughly nine tenths of them present only once. The clonotype was recovered from a woman between 18 and 30 years old in good health and CMV-seropositive. Source material: PBMCs. This chain connects TRBV28 to TRBJ1-6; 8 bases match TRBD1. CDR3 amino acids: CASSLNRDRRQYSPLHF. The CDR3 DNA follows: TGTGCCAGCAGTTTAAATCGGGACAGGCGGCAATATTCACCCCTCCACTTT.